This entry features one T cell receptor beta chain sequence. The antigen is undetermined. The data derive from a study of blood T cells in healthy people across ages. Germline CDR1 reads LGHDT; CDR2 reads YNNKEL (reference sequence). J was trimmed by 1 base and V by 7 bases; bases with no gene match: 8. The CDR3 runs 16 residues. Through a sample-barcoded 5' primer and a J-beta primer mix, a second PCR was run for roughly 6 to 12 cycles. Every single cDNA molecule received a tag from a template-switch adaptor with 12 random nucleotides. A minimum of 3 million CDR3-containing paired-end reads was obtained for each sample. In TCRdb, the 5' RACE reads were re-called with MiXCR into one record per CDR3 protein. Among about 730,000 distinct CDR3 sequences, about 40% were seen once, and the ten largest hold about 20%. Findings and caveats of the study: PBMCs were not sorted, which prevented a conclusive comparison of naive versus antigen-experienced cells.

Material for sequencing was blood. The source is a woman in her sixties in good health. The V gene is TRBV3-1, the J gene TRBJ2-1, with 9 nucleotides matching TRBD2. DNA of the CDR3: TGTGCCAGCACCTCTAGCGGGATAGGGTCCTACAATGAGCAGTTCTTC. Translation gives CASTSSGIGSYNEQFF.